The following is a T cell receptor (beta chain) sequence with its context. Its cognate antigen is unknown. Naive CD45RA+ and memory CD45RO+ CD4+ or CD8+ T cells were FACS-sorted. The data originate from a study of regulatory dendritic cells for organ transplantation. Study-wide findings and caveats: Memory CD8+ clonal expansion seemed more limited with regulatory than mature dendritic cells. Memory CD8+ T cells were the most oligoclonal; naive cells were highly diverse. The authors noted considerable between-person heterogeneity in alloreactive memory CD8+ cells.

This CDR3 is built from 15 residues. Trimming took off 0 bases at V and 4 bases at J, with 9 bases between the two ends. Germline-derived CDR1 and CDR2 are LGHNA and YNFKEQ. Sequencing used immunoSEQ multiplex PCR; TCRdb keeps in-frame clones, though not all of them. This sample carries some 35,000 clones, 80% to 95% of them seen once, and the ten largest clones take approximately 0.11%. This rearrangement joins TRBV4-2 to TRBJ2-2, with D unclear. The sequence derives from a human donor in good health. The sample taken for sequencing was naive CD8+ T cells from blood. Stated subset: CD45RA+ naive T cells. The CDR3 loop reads CASSQETLRTGELFF. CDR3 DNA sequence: TGTGCCAGCAGCCAAGAAACCTTACGCACCGGGGAGCTGTTTTTT.